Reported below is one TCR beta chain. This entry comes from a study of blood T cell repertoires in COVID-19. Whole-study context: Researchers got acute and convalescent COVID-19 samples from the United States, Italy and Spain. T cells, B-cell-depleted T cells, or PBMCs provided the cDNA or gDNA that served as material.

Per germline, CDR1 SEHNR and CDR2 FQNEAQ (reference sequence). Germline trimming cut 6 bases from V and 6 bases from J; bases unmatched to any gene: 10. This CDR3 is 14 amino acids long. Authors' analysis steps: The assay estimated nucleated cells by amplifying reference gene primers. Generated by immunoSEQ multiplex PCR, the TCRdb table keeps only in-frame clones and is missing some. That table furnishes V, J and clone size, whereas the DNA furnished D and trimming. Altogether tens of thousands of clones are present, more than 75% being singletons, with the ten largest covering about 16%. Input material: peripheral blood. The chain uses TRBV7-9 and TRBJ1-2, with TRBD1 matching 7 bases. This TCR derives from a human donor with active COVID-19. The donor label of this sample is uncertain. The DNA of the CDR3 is TGTGCCAGCAGTTCCCTCAGTACAGGGGATGGCTACACCTTC. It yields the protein CASSSLSTGDGYTF. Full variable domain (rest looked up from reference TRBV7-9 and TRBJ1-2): DTGVSQNPRHKITKRGQNVTFRCDPISEHNRLYWYRQTLGQGPEFLTYFQNEAQLEKSRLLSDRFSAERPKGSFSTLEIQRTEQGDSAMYLCASSSLSTGDGYTFGSGTRLTVV.